The subject of this entry is one TCR beta chain. The antigen is not known. The sample belongs to a study of T cell repertoires in cytomegalovirus infection. Study context: The public TCR beta signatures pointed to both CMV infection and matching HLA type.

This CDR3 has 14 residues. Trimming cost V 1 base and J 4 bases, with 9 bases left between them. MiXCR, applied by TCRdb to the reads, yields one record per CDR3 protein. The data contain a few hundred thousand distinct CDR3 sequences, roughly 42% of them singletons. The V and J genes are TRBV12-3 or TRBV12-4 and TRBJ2-3; weak D call: TRBD2 (5 bases). Sequences were derived from cultured PBMCs, sampled from culture after CMV antigen stimulation. The receptor was derived from a human donor in good health (CMV status not recorded). Some clones in this sample may be carry-over from other donors' samples. DNA of the CDR3: TGTGCCAGCAGTTTAGACCAGAGGGCAGATACGCAGTATTTT. Protein product: CASSLDQRADTQYF.